The 16 T cell receptor beta chains listed next were all sequenced from one sample in a study of cytomegalovirus exposure and HLA in healthy donors. Only in-frame clones appear in the TCRdb table, and some are missing; sequencing was by immunoSEQ multiplex PCR. Among some 140,000 clones, 70% to 90% were seen once, and the ten largest hold about 2.2%. Material: PBMCs. Receptors originate from a human donor in good health.

The chain joins TRBV7-2 to TRBJ1-6; D is uncertain. Germline CDR1 is SGHTA and CDR2 is FQGNSA. V was cut by 2 bases and J by 10 bases, with 9 bases left in between. CDR3 length: 13 amino acids. The CDR3 spells CASSLSAGSPLHF. The CDR3 DNA reads TGTGCCAGCAGCTTATCGGCGGGGTCACCCCTCCACTTT.

The rearrangement links TRBV12-5 to TRBJ1-1; 8 bases map to TRBD1. This CDR3 comprises 19 residues. Germline V gene sequence: CDR1 LGHNT, CDR2 FRNRAP. The trim removed 0 bases at V and 0 bases at J, leaving 12 bases unmatched. The DNA of the CDR3 is TGTGCTAGTGGTTTGGTACGAGCAGGGGGCTTGGTTATGAACACTGAAGCTTTCTTT. Amino acids: CASGLVRAGGLVMNTEAFF.

The chain carries TRBV7-3 and TRBJ2-3, with 8 bases fitting TRBD1. Trimming took 6 bases from V and 4 from J; bases not matched to a gene: 9. Germline assignment: CDR1 SGHTA and CDR2 FQGTGA. This CDR3 comprises 15 residues. DNA of the CDR3: TGTGCCAGCAGTCTAACAGGGGGTGACGCAGATACGCAGTATTTT. This translates into CASSLTGGDADTQYF.

The chain uses TRBV5-4 and TRBJ2-3, with D hard to call. The germline V gene has CDR1 SGHNT and CDR2 YYREEE (reference sequence). The germline V and J ends were trimmed by 0 bases and 0 bases, with 11 bases remaining between them. The CDR3 consists of 16 residues. The CDR3, as DNA: TGTGCCAGCAGCTTGGGAAGCAGCGCTAGCACAGATACGCAGTATTTT. Protein product: CASSLGSSASTDTQYF. Complete variable domain (other parts from reference TRBV5-4 and TRBJ2-3): ETGVTQSPTHLIKTRGQQVTLRCSSQSGHNTVSWYQQALGQGPQFIFQYYREEENGRGNFPPRFSGLQFPNYSSELNVNALELDDSALYLCASSLGSSASTDTQYFGPGTRLTVL.

The chain is built from TRBV6-1 and TRBJ1-1; D gene ambiguous. This CDR3 is built from 14 residues. Germline CDR1 is MNHNS and CDR2 is SASEGT. V lost 1 base to trimming and J lost 4 bases, with 10 bases between them. The CDR3, as DNA: TGTGCCAGCAGTGAAGTGGCGGATCTCACTGAAGCTTTCTTT. It is translated as CASSEVADLTEAFF.

J is TRBJ1-3 and V is TRBV6-6; a weak D match, TRBD1 (5 bases). Trimming removed 3 bases from V and 9 bases from J, with 15 bases in between. There are 14 residues in the CDR3. Germline-derived CDR1 and CDR2 are MNHNY and SVGAGI (reference sequence). Written as DNA, the CDR3 is TGTGCCAGCAGTTATGAGGGGCGGCGGGGCACCATATATTTT. Its protein product is CASSYEGRRGTIYF.

The gene calls are TRBV10-2 and TRBJ2-6, with TRBD2 matching 7 bases. Losses at the gene ends were 7 bases for V and 1 base for J; bases not matched to a gene: 10. Germline V gene data show CDR1 as WSHSY and CDR2 as SAAADI. The CDR3 length is 17 residues. The CDR3 region is CASIVTGGESGANVLTF. As DNA, the CDR3 is TGCGCCAGCATCGTCACGGGAGGCGAGTCTGGGGCCAACGTCCTGACTTTC.

The V and J genes are TRBV5-1 and TRBJ1-1; a weak D match, TRBD1 (6 bases). Germline lookup yields CDR1 SGHRS and CDR2 YFSETQ. Trimming removed 4 bases at V and 1 base at J, with 20 bases between. The CDR3 consists of 17 residues. CDR3 bases: TGCGCCAGCAGCGCACAGGGTAGTTCGGCGGCGAACACTGAAGCTTTCTTT. Translated, it gives CASSAQGSSAANTEAFF.

The rearrangement links TRBV18 to TRBJ2-3, with 8 bases aligning to TRBD2. The CDR3 has 15 residues. Looked up from germline, CDR1 is KGHSH and CDR2 is LQKENI. The ends lost 3 bases at V and 4 bases at J; junction bases unmatched: 6. The CDR3 is CASSPSGGAPDTQYF. For the CDR3, the DNA is TGTGCCAGCTCACCGTCCGGGGGGGCCCCAGATACGCAGTATTTT.

The rearrangement uses TRBV7-9 and TRBJ1-1; no clear D. V lost 1 base to trimming and J lost 0 bases, with 6 bases between them. The length of the CDR3 is 14 residues. The V gene's germline CDR1 is SEHNR and CDR2 FQNEAQ (reference sequence). In nucleotides, the CDR3 is TGTGCCAGCAGCTTAGAACTTATGAACACTGAAGCTTTCTTT. Translation: CASSLELMNTEAFF.

The chain recombines TRBV7-8 with TRBJ2-1; 7 bases fit TRBD1. Germline V gene sequence: CDR1 SGHVS, CDR2 FQNEAQ. J gave up 4 bases and V 5 bases, and 5 bases lay outside the gene matches. The CDR3 runs to 14 residues. The CDR3: CASSLRQGYNEQFF. As DNA, the CDR3 is TGTGCCAGCAGCCTAAGACAGGGATACAATGAGCAGTTCTTC. Complete variable domain (other parts from reference TRBV7-8 and TRBJ2-1): GAGVSQSPRYKVAKRGQDVALRCDPISGHVSLFWYQQALGQGPEFLTYFQNEAQLDKSGLPSDRFFAERPEGSVSTLKIQRTQQEDSAVYLCASSLRQGYNEQFFGPGTRLTVL.

The chain uses TRBV19 and TRBJ2-2, with D tentatively TRBD2 (5 bases). The germline V and J ends were trimmed by 4 bases and 4 bases, with 19 bases remaining between them. The CDR3 sequence is 17 residues long. Germline V gene data show CDR1 as LNHDA and CDR2 as SQIVND (reference sequence). In nucleotides, the CDR3 is TGTGCCAGTAGTAGTCCTATGGGAGTACTCTCCACCGGGGAGCTGTTTTTT. Its translation is CASSSPMGVLSTGELFF.

The rearrangement links TRBV28 to TRBJ1-4; the match to TRBD1 covers 7 bases. V lost 6 bases to trimming and J lost 2 bases; unmatched junction nucleotides: 12. This CDR3 is built from 17 residues. The germline V gene encodes CDR1 MDHEN and CDR2 SYDVKM. CDR3 bases: TGTGCCAGCAGCCGACCGACAGGGCTTGGGACTAATGAAAAACTGTTTTTT. Translated, it gives CASSRPTGLGTNEKLFF.

This chain connects TRBV19 to TRBJ1-2; D gene ambiguous. CDR1 and CDR2 from the germline V gene are LNHDA and SQIVND (reference sequence). V lost 3 bases, J lost 0 bases, and 5 bases lay in between. The CDR3 is made up of 13 amino acids. The CDR3 here is CASSMRANYGYTF. The CDR3 bases are TGTGCCAGTAGTATGAGAGCTAACTATGGCTACACCTTC.

The chain uses TRBV7-9 and TRBJ2-1, with 7 positions matching TRBD1. This CDR3 has 15 residues. CDR1 and CDR2 from the germline V gene are SEHNR and FQNEAQ (reference sequence). Trimming cost V 5 bases and J 4 bases; bases outside gene matches: 8. This CDR3 is CASSPRDRDYNEQFF. The CDR3 DNA follows: TGTGCCAGCAGCCCCCGGGACAGAGATTACAATGAGCAGTTCTTC. Looking up the rest from reference TRBV7-9 and TRBJ2-1 gives the full variable domain: DTGVSQNPRHKITKRGQNVTFRCDPISEHNRLYWYRQTLGQGPEFLTYFQNEAQLEKSRLLSDRFSAERPKGSFSTLEIQRTEQGDSAMYLCASSPRDRDYNEQFFGPGTRLTVL.

CDR3 DNA sequence: TGCGCCAGCAGCGTAGAGGGACAGTACGAGCAGTACTTC. It specifies CASSVEGQYEQYF. The J gene is TRBJ2-7, the V gene TRBV5-1; 7 bases agree with TRBD1. The CDR3 totals 13 residues. The trim removed 4 bases at V and 4 bases at J, leaving 5 bases unmatched. The germline CDR1 and CDR2 sequences are SGHRS and YFSETQ.